This T cell receptor beta chain was profiled in a study of siplizumab effects on memory and regulatory T cells. The germline V and J ends were trimmed by 3 bases and 0 bases, with 9 bases remaining between them. CDR1 is SGHVS and CDR2 is FQNEAQ in the germline V gene. The CDR3 consists of 14 residues. TCRdb's copy holds only in-frame clones and misses some; the assay was immunoSEQ multiplex PCR. This sample has roughly 56,000 clones, with around 97% found just once. The specimen sequenced was naive CD8+ T cells sorted from blood. This sequence joins TRBV7-8 and TRBJ2-7; TRBD1 or TRBD2 may be the D gene (6 bases each). The receptor was isolated from a human donor in good health. The CDR3 sequence is CASSFGGLSYEQYF. The CDR3 DNA is TGTGCCAGCAGCTTTGGGGGGCTCTCCTACGAGCAGTACTTC.